This T cell receptor (beta chain) was obtained from a study of tumor and adjacent non-tumor tissue in lung cancer. This sample's RNA came from whole unsorted tissue. On this clonotype itself: A much larger clone differs by one base, so this may be a read error.

Three rounds of nested PCR, following a modified ARM-PCR protocol, produced the TCRbeta library. TCRdb passed the multiplex PCR reads through MiXCR, listing each CDR3 protein once. Of under 150,000 distinct CDR3 sequences in the sample, about 71% are singletons; the top ten hold roughly 20%. Per the germline V gene, CDR1 is MNHNY and CDR2 is SVGAGI (reference sequence). V dropped 2 bases and J dropped 4 bases, with 11 bases sitting between them. The CDR3 totals 14 residues. The sample comprised lung tumor tissue. This sequence originates from a man in his fifties or sixties with small cell lung cancer. The gene calls are TRBV6-6 and TRBJ1-1, with D perhaps matching TRBD1 (6 bases). CDR3 sequence (DNA): TGTGCCAGCAGTTACCACAGGGTCCCCACTGAAGCTTTCTTT. It specifies CASSYHRVPTEAFF.